This paragraph covers one T cell receptor (beta chain) sequence. The source of the sample is a study of Ad26.COV2.S vaccination and SARS-CoV-2 variants. The repertoire was sequenced with immunoSEQ multiplex PCR; TCRdb's copy has only in-frame clones and lacks some. The repertoire includes approximately 300,000 clones, about 86% of them detected once, and 1.5% to 2% sits in the top ten. This sample's treatment: some 20 received Ad26.COV2.S at low or high dose, single or two shots; 5 received placebo; per-sample allocation not given. Sampling was done on day 63 after the first vaccine or placebo injection. V was pared by 4 bases and J by 6 bases, with 19 bases between. CDR1 is KGHSH, CDR2 LQKENI, per germline. The CDR3 contains 16 residues.

The source is a person aged 18-65 years who received the Ad26.COV2.S COVID-19 vaccine or a placebo. The chain links TRBV18 to TRBJ1-5, with a weak D call TRBD1 (6 bases). The material sequenced was peripheral blood, taken in a trial of Ad26.COV2.S vaccine versus placebo. The DNA for the CDR3 is TGTGCCAGCTCACAAAACAATGGACAGAATTTTCAGCCCCAGCATTTT. Its protein is CASSQNNGQNFQPQHF.